The subject of this entry is one T cell receptor (beta chain). The sample originates from a study of CD8+CD57+ T cells in acquired aplastic anemia. The TCR beta profiling, which covered VDJ combination and CDR3 sequence, was carried out using genomic DNA as the template. TCRdb ran MiXCR on the reads and lists one entry per CDR3 protein. The data contain more than 100,000 distinct CDR3 sequences, 40% to 60% of them singletons. CDR3 length: 18 residues. Germline V gives CDR1 MGHRA, CDR2 YSYEKL. J lost 6 bases, V lost 1 base, and 7 bases had no gene match. The chain has TRBV4-1 and TRBJ2-1, with 15 bases that match TRBD2. The TCR was taken from a human donor in good health, serving as a control. The sequenced material came from sorted CD4+, CD8+, or CD8+CD57+ T cells (not recorded which) from PBMCs. The CDR3 here is CASSQASGLAGGGNEQFF. The DNA for the CDR3 is TGCGCCAGCAGCCAAGCATCGGGACTAGCGGGGGGTGGCAATGAGCAGTTCTTC.